The 27 T cell receptor beta chains below all came from one sample that was sequenced in a study of T-cell memory formation after mild COVID-19. TCRdb re-called the 5' RACE reads with MiXCR, one entry per CDR3 protein. The sample has some 120,000 distinct CDR3 sequences, around a sixth seen once. The sample was PBMCs or a T cell subset sorted from them (not recorded which). Source of these receptors: an adult woman who had mild COVID-19 (a few samples of this study predate the infection). Cell type and time point are not known.

The gene calls are TRBV4-2 and TRBJ2-7, with 9 bases that match TRBD2. Germline V lookup: CDR1 LGHNA, CDR2 YNFKEQ. Trimming cost V 0 bases and J 2 bases; bases outside gene matches: 17. This CDR3 comprises 20 residues. The CDR3 region is CASSQDVVSGSNVGTYEQYF. CDR3 sequence (DNA): TGTGCCAGCAGCCAAGATGTGGTTAGCGGGAGTAACGTAGGCACCTACGAGCAGTACTTC.

The chain combines TRBV11-2 with TRBJ1-2; D gene unclear. Germline loops: CDR1 SGHAT, CDR2 FQNNGV. Trimming pared 5 bases from V and 1 base from J, leaving 11 bases between. The CDR3 has 14 residues. CDR3 sequence: CASSPGGINYGYTF. Here the CDR3 DNA reads TGTGCCAGCAGCCCCGGCGGGATTAACTATGGCTACACCTTC.

The DNA for the CDR3 is TGTGCCAGCAGCGTTGACGGGGGGTCCGGGGAGCTGTTTTTT. This translates into CASSVDGGSGELFF. This chain links TRBV9 with TRBJ2-2, with 7 positions matching TRBD2. Germline V lookup: CDR1 SGDLS, CDR2 YYNGEE. The trim removed 2 bases at V and 6 bases at J, leaving 4 bases unmatched. The CDR3 is 14 residues long.

The chain couples TRBV6-5 to TRBJ2-1; TRBD1 matches at 7 bases. This CDR3 comprises 17 residues. Trimming cost V 2 bases and J 5 bases; bases outside gene matches: 12. Per the germline V gene, CDR1 is MNHEY and CDR2 is SVGAGI. The CDR3 sequence: CASSYLQTGTVNNEQFF. The CDR3 DNA is TGTGCCAGCAGTTACCTCCAGACAGGGACGGTAAACAATGAGCAGTTCTTC.

This chain uses TRBV7-6 with TRBJ1-1; 9 nucleotides line up with TRBD1. V shed 1 base, J shed 3 bases, and the junction held 3 bases outside the gene matches. The CDR3 runs to 15 residues. Germline values: CDR1 SGHVS, CDR2 FNYEAQ. The CDR3 DNA reads as TGTGCCAGCAGCTTAGGACAGGGGGGGTACACTGAAGCTTTCTTT. Translating it yields CASSLGQGGYTEAFF.

This clonotype was seen a few times. The J gene is TRBJ2-5, the V gene TRBV30; either TRBD1 or TRBD2 may fit D (5 bases each). Trimming removed 7 bases at V and 4 bases at J, with 16 bases between. This CDR3 has 13 residues. Germline lookup yields CDR1 GTSNPN and CDR2 SVGIG (reference sequence). DNA for the CDR3: TGTGCCTTGCTGGGACGGTCTGTAGAGACCCAGTACTTC. Its protein is CALLGRSVETQYF.

The chain carries TRBV30 and TRBJ2-1; TRBD2 is a possible D gene (6 bases). The germline CDR1 and CDR2 sequences are GTSNPN and SVGIG (reference sequence). The CDR3 extends over 13 amino acids. V was trimmed by 3 bases and J by 5 bases, leaving 11 bases between them. The CDR3 DNA reads as TGTGCCTGGAGAAGACTAGGGGACAATGAGCAGTTCTTC. It encodes CAWRRLGDNEQFF.

The CDR3 reads CASSQDEGGASYEQYF. The CDR3 DNA follows: TGCGCCAGCAGCCAAGATGAGGGGGGGGCGTCCTACGAGCAGTACTTC. The chain recombines TRBV4-1 with TRBJ2-7; D may be TRBD2 (7 bases). V was trimmed by 0 bases and J by 1 base, leaving 13 bases between them. Germline CDR1 reads MGHRA; CDR2 reads YSYEKL. The CDR3 extends over 16 amino acids.

This clonotype was detected only a few times. The rearrangement uses TRBV4-1 and TRBJ2-1; the match to TRBD1 covers 10 bases. Germline CDR1 reads MGHRA; CDR2 reads YSYEKL. The V gene end was trimmed by 4 bases and the J gene end by 3 bases; junction bases not matched to a gene: 6. This CDR3 has 16 residues. The CDR3 protein is CASSPPGTGVYNEQFF. CDR3 nucleotides: TGCGCCAGCAGCCCCCCCGGGACAGGGGTCTACAATGAGCAGTTCTTC.

This clonotype appeared a few times. The rearrangement uses TRBV19 and TRBJ2-1, with TRBD2 as a possible D gene (5 bases). The V and J ends lost 3 bases and 7 bases respectively, with 16 bases between them. CDR3 length: 15 amino acids. Germline values: CDR1 LNHDA, CDR2 SQIVND (reference sequence). This CDR3 reads CASSIMERPQNEQFF. The CDR3 DNA sequence: TGTGCCAGTAGTATCATGGAGCGGCCCCAAAATGAGCAGTTCTTC. The whole variable domain, filled in from reference TRBV19 and TRBJ2-1, reads DGGITQSPKYLFRKEGQNVTLSCEQNLNHDAMYWYRQDPGQGLRLIYYSQIVNDFQKGDIAEGYSVSREKKESFPLTVTSAQKNPTAFYLCASSIMERPQNEQFFGPGTRLTVL.

This clonotype was counted only a few times. This chain joins TRBV11-2 and TRBJ2-7; 9 bases fit TRBD2. Looked up from germline, CDR1 is SGHAT and CDR2 is FQNNGV. The trim removed 1 base at V and 0 bases at J, leaving 7 bases unmatched. The CDR3 consists of 17 residues. The CDR3 sequence: CASSLVVLLAGSYEQYF. CDR3 DNA: TGTGCCAGCAGCTTAGTGGTTTTACTAGCGGGCTCCTACGAGCAGTACTTC. Using reference TRBV11-2 and TRBJ2-7 for the parts outside the CDR3, the full variable domain is EAGVAQSPRYKIIEKRQSVAFWCNPISGHATLYWYQQILGQGPKLLIQFQNNGVVDDSQLPKDRFSAERLKGVDSTLKIQPAKLEDSAVYLCASSLVVLLAGSYEQYFGPGTRLTVT.

The V call is TRBV12-3 or TRBV12-4, the J call TRBJ2-1, with 13 bases that match TRBD2. J lost 0 bases, V lost 8 bases, and 7 bases had no gene match. This CDR3 spans 17 amino acids. The CDR3 DNA is TGTGCCAGCGGGGGACTAGCGGGGATATTCTCCTACAATGAGCAGTTCTTC. This encodes CASGGLAGIFSYNEQFF.

This clonotype has just a few counts. The CDR3 coding sequence is TGTGCCAGCAGCCCCCGCTACGAGCAGTACTTC. Protein product: CASSPRYEQYF. This chain connects TRBV7-2 to TRBJ2-7; no definite D call. The CDR3 has 11 residues. V lost 5 bases and J lost 3, with 5 bases in between. Germline V lookup: CDR1 SGHTA, CDR2 FQGNSA. The variable domain in full, with the rest retrieved from reference TRBV7-2 and TRBJ2-7, is GAGVSQSPSNKVTEKGKDVELRCDPISGHTALYWYRQSLGQGLEFLIYFQGNSAPDKSGLPSDRFSAERTGGSVSTLTIQRTQQEDSAVYLCASSPRYEQYFGPGTRLTVT.

Only a few counts were recorded for this clonotype. The chain recombines TRBV5-1 with TRBJ1-2, with 7 bases that match TRBD1. The CDR3 spans 13 residues. Germline-derived CDR1 and CDR2 are SGHRS and YFSETQ. J was trimmed by 3 bases and V by 3 bases; bases with no gene match: 2. The CDR3: CASSSGQHYGYTF. The CDR3 nucleotides are TGCGCCAGCAGCTCGGGACAGCACTATGGCTACACCTTC.

This clonotype was observed a handful of times. The chain couples TRBV24-1 to TRBJ2-5, with D perhaps matching TRBD2 (7 bases). The V gene lost 3 bases and the J gene lost 2 bases, with 12 bases spanning the gap. This CDR3 has 15 residues. Germline V CDR1 and CDR2: KGHDR, SFDVKD. The DNA for the CDR3 is TGTGCCACCAGTGATGGGGGGGCCTGGCAAGAGACCCAGTACTTC. The encoded protein is CATSDGGAWQETQYF.

This clonotype was recorded a few times. J is TRBJ2-1 and V is TRBV7-6; the match to TRBD2 covers 13 bases. Germline assignment: CDR1 SGHVS and CDR2 FNYEAQ. V lost 5 bases and J lost 4; bases outside the gene matches: 5. This CDR3 comprises 16 residues. CDR3 nucleotide sequence: TGTGCCAGCAGCATCGGGACTAGCGGGACATACAATGAGCAGTTCTTC. It is translated as CASSIGTSGTYNEQFF.

DNA of the CDR3: TGTGCCAGCAGCTTGTCTCAGTCCGATTGGTACAATGAGCAGTTCTTC. Its protein is CASSLSQSDWYNEQFF. This chain uses TRBV5-6 with TRBJ2-1; D ambiguous. CDR1 is SGHDT, CDR2 YYEEEE, per germline. This CDR3 has 16 residues. Trimming took off 1 base at V and 4 bases at J, with 15 bases between the two ends.

This clonotype was detected only a few times. The V call is TRBV7-2, the J call TRBJ2-7; 7 bases align to TRBD1. This CDR3 comprises 14 residues. J was trimmed by 3 bases and V by 5 bases; bases with no gene match: 7. The V gene's germline CDR1 is SGHTA and CDR2 FQGNSA. The CDR3: CASSNRDRVYEQYF. Here the CDR3 DNA reads TGTGCCAGCAGCAACCGGGACAGAGTCTACGAGCAGTACTTC. The variable domain in full, completed from reference TRBV7-2 and TRBJ2-7, reads GAGVSQSPSNKVTEKGKDVELRCDPISGHTALYWYRQSLGQGLEFLIYFQGNSAPDKSGLPSDRFSAERTGGSVSTLTIQRTQQEDSAVYLCASSNRDRVYEQYFGPGTRLTVT.

This clonotype was counted a few times. The rearrangement uses TRBV19 and TRBJ2-2, with D uncertain. V lost 1 base and J lost 1, with 7 bases in between. The CDR3 is made up of 15 amino acids. Per germline, CDR1 LNHDA and CDR2 SQIVND (reference sequence). Here the CDR3 DNA reads TGTGCCAGTAGTATAGGTCCGGGGAACACCGGGGAGCTGTTTTTT. Amino acids: CASSIGPGNTGELFF.

The chain carries TRBV24-1 and TRBJ2-2; 8 bases map to TRBD1. Germline V gives CDR1 KGHDR, CDR2 SFDVKD. This CDR3 contains 13 residues. V lost 7 bases, J lost 5 bases, and 2 bases stayed unmatched. The CDR3 is CATRTGETGELFF. In DNA, the CDR3 is TGTGCCACCAGGACAGGGGAGACCGGGGAGCTGTTTTTT.

This clonotype was detected ten times or more. CDR3 in amino acids: CASSLGRSTDTQYF. In nucleotides, the CDR3 is TGTGCCAGCAGCTTAGGGCGGAGCACAGATACGCAGTATTTT. The chain couples TRBV7-9 to TRBJ2-3; D gene unclear. Trimming cost V 1 base and J 0 bases, with 5 bases left between them. Germline V gene data show CDR1 as SEHNR and CDR2 as FQNEAQ (reference sequence). The CDR3 runs to 14 residues.

The chain combines TRBV4-1 with TRBJ2-2; 7 bases are shared with TRBD1. J gave up 4 bases and V 4 bases, and 6 bases lay outside the gene matches. This CDR3 has 15 residues. Germline loops: CDR1 MGHRA, CDR2 YSYEKL. The CDR3 region has the DNA TGCGCCAGCAGCCCAAGGGGGCGCGTCACCGGGGAGCTGTTTTTT. Encoded protein: CASSPRGRVTGELFF.

About this clonotype itself: Its ends do not fully match the called genes, so a read error is possible. The V and J genes are TRBV5-1 and TRBJ2-7; TRBD1 is a possible D gene (6 bases). CDR3 length equals 14 residues. The germline CDR1 and CDR2 sequences are SGHRS and YFSETQ. CDR3 DNA sequence: TGCGCCAGCAGACGAGGGACAAACTCCCACGAGCAGTACTTC. Its translation is CASRRGTNSHEQYF.

This chain joins TRBV12-3 or TRBV12-4 and TRBJ1-4; no clear D gene. The CDR3 length is 15 residues. The V and J ends lost 5 bases and 0 bases respectively, with 10 bases between them. The CDR3 DNA is TGTGCCAGCAGTCCCCACCTCGCAACTAATGAAAAACTGTTTTTT. Translated, it gives CASSPHLATNEKLFF.

This clonotype has a handful of counts. The chain combines TRBV6-2 or TRBV6-3 with TRBJ2-5, with D hard to call. The CDR3 covers 14 residues. CDR1 is MNHEY, CDR2 SVGEGT, per germline. With 6 bases removed from V and 5 bases from J, the gap between germline ends came to 16 bases. CDR3: CASREEPARETQYF. The CDR3 DNA reads TGTGCCAGCAGAGAAGAACCGGCGCGGGAGACCCAGTACTTC.

A few counts support this clonotype. The rearrangement links TRBV5-5 to TRBJ2-6; possibly TRBD2 for D (5 bases). The V end was cut by 1 base, the J end by 1 base, with 15 bases between. Germline assignment: CDR1 SGHKS and CDR2 YYEKEE (reference sequence). The CDR3 length is 18 residues. Here the CDR3 reads CASSLQGLRWSGANVLTF. DNA for the CDR3: TGTGCCAGCAGCTTGCAAGGACTCCGATGGTCTGGGGCCAACGTCCTGACTTTC.

CDR3 loop: CATSDSGTSNQPQHF. The DNA of the CDR3 is TGTGCCACCAGTGATTCCGGGACGAGCAATCAGCCCCAGCATTTT. The chain uses TRBV24-1 and TRBJ1-5; perhaps TRBD1 as D (5 bases). The germline V gene encodes CDR1 KGHDR and CDR2 SFDVKD. The CDR3 totals 15 residues. V lost 2 bases to trimming and J lost 1 base, with 8 bases between them.